This record concerns one T cell receptor (beta chain) sequence. Its specificity is not known. Clones were read by immunoSEQ multiplex PCR, and TCRdb kept only the in-frame ones, dropping some. The sample has some 170,000 clones, around nine tenths seen once. This entry is derived from a study of T cell responses to AZD1222 COVID-19 vaccine. Study-level findings and limits: Variant regions that are unmutated are reportedly the target of nearly half of spike-specific TCRs. Donors in the cohort were predominantly white British and more often female, and clonal diversity was possibly underestimated. Dominant at 160-218 and 743-854, vaccine-associated CD4 TCRs also spanned spike.

Germline values: CDR1 MNHEY, CDR2 SMNVEV (reference sequence). The CDR3 totals 14 residues. V was pared by 6 bases and J by 4 bases, with 13 bases between. Material: peripheral blood, obtained on day 0 of AZD1222 vaccination. This clonotype was sampled from an adult in good health. The V call is TRBV27, the J call TRBJ1-5; possible D gene TRBD1, 6 bases. CDR3 coding DNA: TGTGCCAGCAGCCGGAACAGGGTAAATCAGCCCCAGCATTTT. Translation gives CASSRNRVNQPQHF.